Listed below are T cell receptor beta chains from one sample, sequenced in a study of identical twins. TCRdb reprocessed the 5' RACE reads via MiXCR and lists one record per CDR3 protein. The sample has approximately 230,000 distinct CDR3 sequences; 5.5% to 7.5% are singletons. These same data were also listed under a study on T cells expressing NK-cell markers.

Sequenced material: CD8+ T cells sorted from blood. These receptors were collected from a woman aged 18-29 years in good health. Both conserved end residues are part of each CDR3. A D gene is named only where the DNA matches it firmly. Some rows mark clone size as missing; the rest say once, few, many or name a class of expanded clone.

j_gene | v_gene | d_gene | abundance | CDR3aa | CDR3nt
TRBJ1-2 | TRBV12-3/TRBV12-4 | - | - | CASSPGHDYGYTF | TGTGCCAGCAGCCCCGGCCACGACTATGGCTACACCTTC
TRBJ2-7 | TRBV5-1 | TRBD1 | many | CASSLEGTGEDEQYF | TGCGCCAGCAGCTTGGAAGGGACAGGGGAGGACGAGCAGTACTTC
TRBJ1-1 | TRBV13 | - | few | CASSLRHTPEAFF | TGTGCCAGCAGCTTAAGACATACTCCTGAAGCTTTCTTT
TRBJ2-2 | TRBV4-3 | - | many | CASSQDGSITGELFF | TGCGCCAGCAGCCAAGATGGGAGTATCACCGGGGAGCTGTTTTTT
TRBJ2-1 | TRBV11-1 | TRBD2 | few | CASSSSLAGTTSSYNEQFF | TGTGCCAGCAGCTCCTCCCTAGCGGGAACCACAAGCTCCTACAATGAGCAGTTCTTC
TRBJ1-1 | TRBV7-9 | - | many | CASSLAGPMNTEAFF | TGTGCCAGCAGCTTAGCGGGACCCATGAACACTGAAGCTTTCTTT
TRBJ1-5 | TRBV9 | - | - | CASSVDGSNQPQHF | TGTGCCAGCAGCGTTGACGGTAGCAATCAGCCCCAGCATTTT
TRBJ2-3 | TRBV12-3/TRBV12-4 | - | many | CASSFGGPDTQYF | TGTGCCAGCAGTTTCGGGGGTCCAGATACGCAGTATTTT
TRBJ2-3 | TRBV7-6 | - | - | CASRPFGLDTQYF | TGTGCCAGCAGACCCTTTGGGTTAGATACGCAGTATTTT
TRBJ2-1 | TRBV6-1 | TRBD1 | many | CASNRGRAEYNEQFF | TGTGCCAGCAACAGGGGTAGGGCAGAGTACAATGAGCAGTTCTTC
TRBJ1-2 | TRBV11-2 | TRBD1 | - | CASSLLTGGACTF | TGTGCCAGCAGCTTACTGACAGGGGGCGCGTGCACCTTC
TRBJ2-7 | TRBV6-5 | TRBD2 | few | CASSSPGTSGSYEQYF | TGTGCCAGCAGTTCCCCCGGGACTAGCGGCTCCTACGAGCAGTACTTC
TRBJ1-1 | TRBV19 | - | few | CASCPPGREPEAFF | TGTGCCAGTTGCCCTCCGGGGAGGGAACCTGAAGCTTTCTTT
TRBJ2-7 | TRBV4-3 | - | - | CASSQAPGFEQYF | TGCGCCAGCAGCCAAGCTCCGGGGTTTGAGCAGTACTTC
TRBJ1-6 | TRBV27 | - | few | CASTTGLGNSPLHF | TGTGCCAGCACTACAGGGCTAGGAAATTCACCCCTCCACTTT
TRBJ2-7 | TRBV7-2 | - | - | CASSFGGSGYEQYF | TGTGCCAGCAGCTTCGGGGGATCCGGCTACGAGCAGTACTTC
TRBJ2-5 | TRBV12-3/TRBV12-4 | TRBD1 | - | CASSLAGGGETQYF | TGTGCCAGCAGTTTGGCAGGGGGCGGGGAGACCCAGTACTTC
TRBJ1-5 | TRBV7-2 | - | few | CASSLGVGTGSNQPQHF | TGTGCCAGCAGCTTAGGAGTCGGTACAGGGAGCAATCAGCCCCAGCATTTT
TRBJ1-4 | TRBV9 | TRBD1 | - | CASSVQGGPATNEKLFF | TGTGCCAGCAGCGTACAAGGGGGCCCGGCAACTAATGAAAAACTGTTTTTT
TRBJ2-1 | TRBV20-1 | TRBD1 | many | CSARSADRGPNEQFF | TGCAGTGCTAGATCTGCGGACAGGGGGCCCAATGAGCAGTTCTTC
TRBJ2-1 | TRBV19 | TRBD2 | - | CASASGSLYNEQFF | TGTGCCAGCGCTAGCGGGAGCCTCTACAATGAGCAGTTCTTC
TRBJ2-1 | TRBV20-1 | - | - | CSARPLPSWGGNGYEQFF | TGCAGTGCTAGGCCCCTCCCTTCTTGGGGCGGGAATGGCTATGAGCAGTTCTTC
TRBJ2-5 | TRBV6-5 | - | few | CASSYSRVPQETQYF | TGTGCCAGCAGTTACTCGAGAGTCCCTCAAGAGACCCAGTACTTC
TRBJ2-7 | TRBV11-2 | - | few | CASSFIRGGGDEQYF | TGTGCCAGCAGCTTTATCAGGGGTGGTGGAGACGAGCAGTACTTC
TRBJ1-1 | TRBV12-3/TRBV12-4 | - | many | CASSGGIEAFF | TGTGCCAGCAGTGGGGGGATTGAAGCTTTCTTT
TRBJ1-5 | TRBV12-3/TRBV12-4 | - | - | CASSPGASNQPQHF | TGTGCCAGCAGTCCCGGAGCAAGCAATCAGCCCCAGCATTTT